Sequencing of this TCR beta chain was carried out in a study of cytomegalovirus exposure and HLA in healthy donors. Study results and limitations: It was reported that the classifier diagnosed cytomegalovirus status with high specificity and sensitivity in both the original and validation cohorts.

PCR was performed using 60 Vbeta and 13 Jbeta primers. Methods used by the authors: Later, an analysis found 80 million or so unique TCR beta chains, and about 9.9 million of these were shared. Sequencing used immunoSEQ multiplex PCR; TCRdb keeps in-frame clones, though not all of them. D and trimming come from the DNA, and the V and J calls and clone size come from that table. The sample has some 130,000 clones; approximately 80% are singletons. This clone was seen just once. Its antigen is still unknown. CDR1 is SGHNT, CDR2 YYREEE, per germline (reference sequence). The CDR3 sequence is 15 residues long. Trimming removed 3 bases from V and 5 bases from J; junction bases left unmatched: 7.

Sequenced input: PBMCs. The TCR originated in a woman between 35 and 50 years old in good health and CMV-seronegative. The chain links TRBV5-4 to TRBJ1-1; 10 bases align to TRBD1. This CDR3 is CASSSDRGRWTEAFF. The CDR3 region has the DNA TGTGCCAGCAGCTCAGACAGGGGGCGGTGGACTGAAGCTTTCTTT.